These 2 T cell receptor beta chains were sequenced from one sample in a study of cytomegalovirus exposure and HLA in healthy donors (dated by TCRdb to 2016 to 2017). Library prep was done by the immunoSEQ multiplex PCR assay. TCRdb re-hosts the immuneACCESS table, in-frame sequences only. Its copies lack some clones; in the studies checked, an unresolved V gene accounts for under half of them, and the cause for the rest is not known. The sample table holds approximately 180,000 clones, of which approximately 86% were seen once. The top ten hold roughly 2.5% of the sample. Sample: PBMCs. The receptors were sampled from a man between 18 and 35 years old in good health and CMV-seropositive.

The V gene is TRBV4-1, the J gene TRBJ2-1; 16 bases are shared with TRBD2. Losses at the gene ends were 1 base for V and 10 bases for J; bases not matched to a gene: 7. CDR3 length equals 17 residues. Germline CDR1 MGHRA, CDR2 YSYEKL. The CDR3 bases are TGCGCCAGCAGCCAAGTTCGGGGGACTAGCGGGAGGGGGGAGCAGTTCTTC. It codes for CASSQVRGTSGRGEQFF.

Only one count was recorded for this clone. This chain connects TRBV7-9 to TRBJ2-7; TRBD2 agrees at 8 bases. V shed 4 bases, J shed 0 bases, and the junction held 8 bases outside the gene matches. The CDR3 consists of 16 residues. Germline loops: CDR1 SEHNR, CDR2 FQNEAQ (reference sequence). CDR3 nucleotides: TGTGCCAGCAGCTCCCCGAGTAGCGGGACCTCCTACGAGCAGTACTTC. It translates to CASSSPSSGTSYEQYF.